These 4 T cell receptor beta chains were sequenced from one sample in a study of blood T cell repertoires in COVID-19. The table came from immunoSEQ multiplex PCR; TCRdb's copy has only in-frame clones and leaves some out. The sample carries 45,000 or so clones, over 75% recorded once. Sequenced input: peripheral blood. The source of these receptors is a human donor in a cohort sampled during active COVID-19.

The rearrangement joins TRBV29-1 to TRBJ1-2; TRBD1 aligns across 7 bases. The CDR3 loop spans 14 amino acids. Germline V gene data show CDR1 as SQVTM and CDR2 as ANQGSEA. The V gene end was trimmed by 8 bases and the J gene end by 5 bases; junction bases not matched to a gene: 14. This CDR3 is CSTNAPGQPYGYTF. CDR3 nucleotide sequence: TGCAGCACAAACGCACCGGGACAGCCTTATGGCTACACCTTC.

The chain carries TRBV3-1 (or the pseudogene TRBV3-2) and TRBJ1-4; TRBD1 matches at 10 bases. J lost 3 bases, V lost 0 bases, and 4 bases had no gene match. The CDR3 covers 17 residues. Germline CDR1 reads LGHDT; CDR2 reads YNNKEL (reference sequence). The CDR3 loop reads CASSQERGQGANEKLFF. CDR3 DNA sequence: TGTGCCAGCAGCCAAGAAAGAGGACAGGGGGCTAATGAAAAACTGTTTTTT.

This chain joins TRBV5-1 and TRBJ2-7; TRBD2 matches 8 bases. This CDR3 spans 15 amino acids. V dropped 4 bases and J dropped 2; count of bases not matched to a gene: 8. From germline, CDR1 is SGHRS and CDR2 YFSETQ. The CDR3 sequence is CASSTIGGAAYEQYF. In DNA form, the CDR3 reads TGCGCCAGCAGCACGATCGGGGGGGCCGCCTACGAGCAGTACTTC. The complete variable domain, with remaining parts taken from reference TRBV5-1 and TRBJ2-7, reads KAGVTQTPRYLIKTRGQQVTLSCSPISGHRSVSWYQQTPGQGLQFLFEYFSETQRNKGNFPGRFSGRQFSNSRSEMNVSTLELGDSALYLCASSTIGGAAYEQYFGPGTRLTVT.

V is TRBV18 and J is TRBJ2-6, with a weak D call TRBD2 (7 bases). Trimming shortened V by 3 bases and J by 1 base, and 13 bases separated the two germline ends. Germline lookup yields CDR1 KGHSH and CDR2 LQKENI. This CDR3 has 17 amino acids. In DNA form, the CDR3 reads TGTGCCAGCTCACCCATGGGGGGGCGGTCTGGGGCCAACGTCCTGACTTTC. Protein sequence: CASSPMGGRSGANVLTF.